This TCR beta chain was identified during a study of identical twins. General study findings and limits: Cord blood beta clonotypes that were abundant carried fewer insertions, and memory repertoires showed no such trend.

TCRdb redid the calling of the 5' RACE reads with MiXCR, one entry per CDR3 protein. This table has 200,000 to 250,000 distinct CDR3 sequences, 6.5% appearing once. This clonotype was seen a few times. Its antigen is unidentified. This CDR3 contains 18 residues. V was cut by 0 bases and J by 3 bases, with 20 bases left in between. Germline assignment: CDR1 LNHNV and CDR2 YYDKDF (reference sequence). The sample also formed part of further work on T cells expressing NK-cell markers.

This TCR was recovered from a woman between 18 and 29 years old in good health. The gene calls are TRBV15 and TRBJ1-2; D is perhaps TRBD1 (5 bases). Sequencing was carried out using CD8+ T cells sorted from blood. CDR3 coding DNA: TGTGCCACCAGCAGAGATGAAACCGGGGAAGGGGTTTACTATGGCTACACCTTC. Encoded protein: CATSRDETGEGVYYGYTF.